This T cell receptor (beta chain) was documented in a study of neurological immune-mediated disorders (dated by TCRdb to between 2018 and 2021). Looking at the study overall: Peripheral blood TCR-beta repertoires from HTLV-I-associated myelopathy (HAM/TSP) patients, multiple sclerosis patients and healthy controls were compared by UMI-based sequencing. Longitudinal samples, technical triplicates and paired sorted CD4+ and CD8+ T-cell subsets, alongside PBMC samples, were included among the roughly 96 TCR-beta libraries. Each longitudinal HAM/TSP and healthy donor was sampled at 3 time-points spaced at about 3-40 month intervals. The cohort was made up of approximately 71 subjects, consisting of 15 or so HAM/TSP patients, about 34 multiple sclerosis patients and about 20 healthy controls. Paper-wide results and their limitations: TCR clonal expansion was greatest in HAM/TSP patients and smallest in MS patients, who ranked below even healthy controls. No identical CDR3 amino acid sequences were found to be shared among expanded clones across subjects, suggesting that TCR-beta repertoires were private in all groups.

cDNA synthesis used template-switch 5'RACE with a primer carrying a 10-nucleotide random unique molecular identifier tagging each TCR transcript. Every sequencing run covered 15-18 subjects and yielded more than 200 million TCR-beta sequences. The RNeasy kit was used for extraction of total RNA. Using the KAPA Real-time Library Amplification kit, TCR-beta VDJ regions were amplified with primers for the TCR constant region and the 5'RACE anchor. A first PCR added sample indexes and Illumina adaptors, after which a second PCR increased the library yield. After purification with Ampure beads, the TCR product of roughly 650 bp was size-selected on a 2% E-gel SizeSelection system. Library quality was checked on a Bioanalyzer, concentration was measured with Qubit, and libraries were quantified with the Kapa Library Quantification kit before pooling. An Illumina HiSeq 2500 sequenced the libraries paired-end 2 x 150 bp. To increase sequence diversity, about 24-32% phiX was spiked into each library pool. As for the authors' bioinformatics: Quality-filtered reads were processed with the UMI-based MiGEC pipeline, which removed over 75% of raw TCR sequences during error correction. IMGT germline references were used for aligning VDJ genes, and each clonotype was defined as a unique CDR3 amino acid sequence together with its V-J genes. Clonal expansion, Shannon diversity and CDR3 relatedness were evaluated with VDJtools (CalcPairwiseDistances, ClusterSamples), while phylogenetic trees were built in CLCbio workbench. Expanded clones were defined as having at least 8 unique UMIs, based on coefficient-of-variation modelling across technical triplicates. TCRdb reworked the public reads: Q25 trimming with fastp, MiXCR clone assembly, productive beta chains retained. A single entry per CDR3 protein holds the most common genes and DNA from its merged rows. It is TCRdb's table, rather than the study itself, that gives the V and J calls and clone size. Across this sample there are 55,000 to 65,000 distinct CDR3 sequences, with around 10% seen only once. The ten top clones hold less than 8% of the sample.

This clonotype was recorded many times. The antigen it binds to is not known. Base qualities are not provided; no much larger clone lies one nucleotide away. According to the germline V gene, CDR1 reads MNHEY and CDR2 reads SVGEGT. The CDR3 goes from the cysteine to the phenylalanine over 13 residues. This entry keeps only the CDR3 DNA: 39 bases, framed from base 1. V loses 7 bases of germline sequence and J loses 4 bases, and the interval between the two ends is 13 bases. In the paper's terms, the time point label means: longitudinal time-point 1 (baseline). Libraries from unsorted PBMCs were made from 2 million PBMCs kept in RNAlater at -80 degrees C until RNA extraction. Peripheral blood was subjected to Ficoll-Hypaque density gradient centrifugation to isolate PBMCs, which were then cryopreserved in liquid nitrogen.

The sequenced sample consisted of PBMCs. The chain uses TRBV6-2 or TRBV6-3 and TRBJ1-2; the D gene identity is not certain. This receptor was obtained from a male donor with HTLV-1-associated myelopathy (HAM/TSP). The DNA reads as follows: TGTGCCAGCACCCTGGACCGGCCCTATGGCTACACCTTC. Translated, this gives CASTLDRPYGYTF.